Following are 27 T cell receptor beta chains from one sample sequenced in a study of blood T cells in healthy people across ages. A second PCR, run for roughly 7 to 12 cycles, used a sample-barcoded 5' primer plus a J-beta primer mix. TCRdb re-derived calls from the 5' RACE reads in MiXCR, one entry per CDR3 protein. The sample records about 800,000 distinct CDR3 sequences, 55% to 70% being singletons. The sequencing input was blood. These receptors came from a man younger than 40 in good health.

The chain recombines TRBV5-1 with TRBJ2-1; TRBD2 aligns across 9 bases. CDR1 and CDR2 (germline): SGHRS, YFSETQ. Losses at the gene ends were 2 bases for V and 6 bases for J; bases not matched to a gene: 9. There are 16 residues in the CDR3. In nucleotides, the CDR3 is TGCGCCAGCAGCTTTTCTAGCGGGGCCGCTTTCAATGAGCAGTTCTTC. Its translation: CASSFSSGAAFNEQFF. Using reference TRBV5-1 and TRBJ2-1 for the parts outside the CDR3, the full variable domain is KAGVTQTPRYLIKTRGQQVTLSCSPISGHRSVSWYQQTPGQGLQFLFEYFSETQRNKGNFPGRFSGRQFSNSRSEMNVSTLELGDSALYLCASSFSSGAAFNEQFFGPGTRLTVL.

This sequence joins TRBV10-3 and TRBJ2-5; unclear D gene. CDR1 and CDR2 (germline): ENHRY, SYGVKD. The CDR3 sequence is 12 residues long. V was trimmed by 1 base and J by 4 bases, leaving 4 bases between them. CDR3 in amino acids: CAISEWGETQYF. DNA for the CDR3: TGTGCCATCAGTGAGTGGGGAGAGACCCAGTACTTC.

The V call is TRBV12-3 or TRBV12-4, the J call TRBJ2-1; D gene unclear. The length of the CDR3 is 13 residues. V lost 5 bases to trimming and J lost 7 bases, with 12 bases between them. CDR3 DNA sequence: TGTGCCAGCAGTCCCCAGTCTAGGAATGAGCAGTTCTTC. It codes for CASSPQSRNEQFF.

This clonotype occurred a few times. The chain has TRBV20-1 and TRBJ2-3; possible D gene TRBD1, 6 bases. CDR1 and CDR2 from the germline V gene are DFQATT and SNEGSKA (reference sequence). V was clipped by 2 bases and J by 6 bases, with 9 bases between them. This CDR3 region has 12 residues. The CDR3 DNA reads TGCAGTGCTAGAAGGGGGTCGGATACGCAGTATTTT. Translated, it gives CSARRGSDTQYF.

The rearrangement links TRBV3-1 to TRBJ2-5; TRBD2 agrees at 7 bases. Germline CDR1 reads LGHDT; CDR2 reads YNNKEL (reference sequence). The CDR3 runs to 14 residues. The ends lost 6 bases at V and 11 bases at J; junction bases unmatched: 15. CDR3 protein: CASSERLRLREQYF. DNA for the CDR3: TGTGCCAGCAGTGAGCGGTTACGGTTGCGGGAGCAGTACTTC.

CDR3 in DNA: TGTGCCAGCAGCGCTCCGGCAGGTAGCTCACCCCTCCACTTT. Amino acid sequence: CASSAPAGSSPLHF. The chain employs TRBV28 and TRBJ1-6; no clear D. V lost 6 bases to trimming and J lost 10 bases, with 16 bases between them. This CDR3 comprises 14 residues. Germline CDR1 reads MDHEN; CDR2 reads SYDVKM.

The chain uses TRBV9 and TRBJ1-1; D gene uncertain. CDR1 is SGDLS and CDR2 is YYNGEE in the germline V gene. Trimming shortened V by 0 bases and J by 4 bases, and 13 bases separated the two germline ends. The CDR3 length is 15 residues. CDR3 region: CASSVVAGTTTEAFF. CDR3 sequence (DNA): TGTGCCAGCAGCGTAGTAGCGGGCACCACCACTGAAGCTTTCTTT.

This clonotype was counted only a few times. CDR3 sequence: CASSSTRQHTDTQYF. The CDR3 bases are TGTGCCAGCAGTTCGACTAGACAGCACACAGATACGCAGTATTTT. The gene calls are TRBV7-2 and TRBJ2-3; a weak D match, TRBD2 (6 bases). The V and J ends lost 6 bases and 2 bases respectively, with 15 bases between them. Germline CDR1 and CDR2: SGHTA and FQGNSA. CDR3 length equals 15 residues.

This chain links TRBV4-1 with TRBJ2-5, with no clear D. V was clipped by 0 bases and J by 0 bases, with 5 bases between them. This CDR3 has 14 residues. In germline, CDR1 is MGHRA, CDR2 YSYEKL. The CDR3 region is CASSQDGDQETQYF. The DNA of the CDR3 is TGCGCCAGCAGCCAAGATGGGGACCAAGAGACCCAGTACTTC.

CDR3 DNA sequence: TGTGCCAGCAGACCTATAGCACCAAGCACAGATACGCAGTATTTT. This translates into CASRPIAPSTDTQYF. The chain combines TRBV6-1 with TRBJ2-3; D ambiguous. The CDR3 spans 15 residues. Trimming took off 6 bases at V and 0 bases at J, with 13 bases between the two ends. The germline V gene encodes CDR1 MNHNS and CDR2 SASEGT.

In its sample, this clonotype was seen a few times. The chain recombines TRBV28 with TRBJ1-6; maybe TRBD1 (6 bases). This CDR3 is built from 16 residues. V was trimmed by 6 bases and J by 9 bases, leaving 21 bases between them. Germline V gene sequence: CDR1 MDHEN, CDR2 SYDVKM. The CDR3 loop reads CASRSSRGLGSSPLHF. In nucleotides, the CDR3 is TGTGCCAGCAGATCGTCCCGGGGGCTGGGAAGTTCACCCCTCCACTTT.

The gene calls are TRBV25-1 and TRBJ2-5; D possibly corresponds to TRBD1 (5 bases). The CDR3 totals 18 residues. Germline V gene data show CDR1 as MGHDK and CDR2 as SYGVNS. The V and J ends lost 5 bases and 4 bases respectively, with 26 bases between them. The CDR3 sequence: CASSSPFSGWNLGETQYF. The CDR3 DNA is TGTGCCAGCAGTAGTCCGTTCTCAGGGTGGAATTTAGGAGAGACCCAGTACTTC.

CDR3 sequence (DNA): TGTGCCACCAGTGACCCGGGACTAGCGGGGGGTTCGGATACGCAGTATTTT. It translates to CATSDPGLAGGSDTQYF. The chain is built from TRBV24-1 and TRBJ2-3, with TRBD2 matching over 15 bases. The junction had 7 bases not matched to a gene; V was cut back by 4 bases and J by 6 bases. The CDR3 spans 17 residues. Per the germline V gene, CDR1 is KGHDR and CDR2 is SFDVKD.

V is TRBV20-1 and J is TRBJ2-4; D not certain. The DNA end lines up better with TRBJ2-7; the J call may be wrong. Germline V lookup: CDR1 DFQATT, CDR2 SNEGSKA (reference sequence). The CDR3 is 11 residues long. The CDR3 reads CSASVPDEQYF. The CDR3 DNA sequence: TGCAGTGCTAGTGTCCCCGACGAGCAGTACTTC.

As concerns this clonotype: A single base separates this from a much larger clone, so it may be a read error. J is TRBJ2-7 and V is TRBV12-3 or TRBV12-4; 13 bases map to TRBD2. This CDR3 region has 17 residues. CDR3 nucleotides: TGTACCAGCAGACGAGACGGACTAGCGGGGGTCTCCTACGAGCAGTACTTC. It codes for CTSRRDGLAGVSYEQYF.

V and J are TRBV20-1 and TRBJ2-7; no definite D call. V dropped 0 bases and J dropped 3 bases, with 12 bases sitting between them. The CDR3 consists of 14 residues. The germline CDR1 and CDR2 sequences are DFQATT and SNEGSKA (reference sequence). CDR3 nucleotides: TGCAGTGCTAGAGATGTACAGCTAATCTACGAGCAGTACTTC. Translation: CSARDVQLIYEQYF.

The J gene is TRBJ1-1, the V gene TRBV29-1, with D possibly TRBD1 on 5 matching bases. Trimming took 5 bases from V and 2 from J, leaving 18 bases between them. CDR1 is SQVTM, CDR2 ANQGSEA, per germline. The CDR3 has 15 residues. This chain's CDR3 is CSVPASAGSNTEAFF. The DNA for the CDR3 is TGCAGCGTTCCGGCCTCGGCAGGGAGCAACACTGAAGCTTTCTTT. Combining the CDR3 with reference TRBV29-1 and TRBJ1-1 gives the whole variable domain SAVISQKPSRDICQRGTSLTIQCQVDSQVTMMFWYRQQPGQSLTLIATANQGSEATYESGFVIDKFPISRPNLTFSTLTVSNMSPEDSSIYLCSVPASAGSNTEAFFGQGTRLTVV.

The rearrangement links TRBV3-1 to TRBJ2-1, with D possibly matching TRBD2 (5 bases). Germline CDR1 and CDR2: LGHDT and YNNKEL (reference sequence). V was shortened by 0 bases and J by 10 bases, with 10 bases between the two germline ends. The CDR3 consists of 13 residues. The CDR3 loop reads CASSQDSWEEQFF. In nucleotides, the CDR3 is TGTGCCAGCAGCCAAGATTCGTGGGAGGAGCAGTTCTTC.

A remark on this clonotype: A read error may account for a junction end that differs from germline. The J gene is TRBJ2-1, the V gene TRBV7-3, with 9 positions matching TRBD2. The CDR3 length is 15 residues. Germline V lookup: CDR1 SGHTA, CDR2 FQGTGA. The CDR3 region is CASSVTSGYYYEQFF. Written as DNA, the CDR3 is TGTGCCAGCAGCGTAACTAGCGGGTACTACTATGAGCAGTTCTTC.

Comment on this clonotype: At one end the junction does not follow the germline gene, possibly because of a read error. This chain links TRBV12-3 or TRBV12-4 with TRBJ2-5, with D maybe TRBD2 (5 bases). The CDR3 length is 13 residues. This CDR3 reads CASRGRVQETRYF. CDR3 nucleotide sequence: TGTGCCAGCAGAGGGCGGGTCCAAGAGACCCGGTACTTC.

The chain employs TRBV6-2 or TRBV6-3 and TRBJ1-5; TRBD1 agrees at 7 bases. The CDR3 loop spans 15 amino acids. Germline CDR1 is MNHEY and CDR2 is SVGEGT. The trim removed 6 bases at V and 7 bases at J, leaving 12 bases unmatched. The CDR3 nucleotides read TGTGCCAGCAGCCCAACTCGACAGGGTGAACAGCCCCAGCATTTT. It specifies CASSPTRQGEQPQHF.

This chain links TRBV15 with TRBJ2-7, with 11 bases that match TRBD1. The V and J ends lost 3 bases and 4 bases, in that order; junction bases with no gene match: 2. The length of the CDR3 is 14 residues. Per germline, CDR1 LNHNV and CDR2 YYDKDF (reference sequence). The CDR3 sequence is CATSSRDRGYEQYF. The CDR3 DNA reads TGTGCCACCAGCAGCCGGGACAGGGGGTACGAGCAGTACTTC.

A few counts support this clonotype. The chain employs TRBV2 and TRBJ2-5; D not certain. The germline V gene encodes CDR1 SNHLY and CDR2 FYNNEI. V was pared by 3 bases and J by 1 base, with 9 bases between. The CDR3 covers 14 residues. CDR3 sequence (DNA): TGTGCCAGCAGTGATGGGTGGGGCCAAGAGACCCAGTACTTC. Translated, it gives CASSDGWGQETQYF.

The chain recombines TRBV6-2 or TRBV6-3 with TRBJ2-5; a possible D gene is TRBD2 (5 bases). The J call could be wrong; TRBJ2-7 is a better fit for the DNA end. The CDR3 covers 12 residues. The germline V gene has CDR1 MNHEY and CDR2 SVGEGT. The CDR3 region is CATSLRDFEQYF. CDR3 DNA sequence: TGTGCCACAAGCTTGAGGGATTTCGAGCAGTACTTC.

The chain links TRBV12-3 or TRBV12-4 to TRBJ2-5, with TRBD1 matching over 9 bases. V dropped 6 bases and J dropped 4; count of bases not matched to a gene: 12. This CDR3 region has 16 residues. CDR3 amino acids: CASSPGQGRARETQYF. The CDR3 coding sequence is TGTGCCAGCAGCCCGGGACAGGGTAGAGCTAGAGAGACCCAGTACTTC.

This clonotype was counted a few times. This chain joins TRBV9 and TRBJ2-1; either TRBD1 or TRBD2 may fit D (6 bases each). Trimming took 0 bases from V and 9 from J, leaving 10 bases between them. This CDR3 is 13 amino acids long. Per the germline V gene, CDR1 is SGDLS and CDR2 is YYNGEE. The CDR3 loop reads CASSVEGGREQFF. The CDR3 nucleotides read TGTGCCAGCAGCGTAGAAGGGGGGCGTGAGCAGTTCTTC.

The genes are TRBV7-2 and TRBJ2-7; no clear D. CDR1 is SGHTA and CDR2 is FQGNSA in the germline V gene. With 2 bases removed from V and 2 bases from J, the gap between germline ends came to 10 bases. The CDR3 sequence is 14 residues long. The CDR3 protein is CASSLLGTTYEQYF. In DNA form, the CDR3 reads TGTGCCAGCAGCTTACTAGGCACAACCTACGAGCAGTACTTC.